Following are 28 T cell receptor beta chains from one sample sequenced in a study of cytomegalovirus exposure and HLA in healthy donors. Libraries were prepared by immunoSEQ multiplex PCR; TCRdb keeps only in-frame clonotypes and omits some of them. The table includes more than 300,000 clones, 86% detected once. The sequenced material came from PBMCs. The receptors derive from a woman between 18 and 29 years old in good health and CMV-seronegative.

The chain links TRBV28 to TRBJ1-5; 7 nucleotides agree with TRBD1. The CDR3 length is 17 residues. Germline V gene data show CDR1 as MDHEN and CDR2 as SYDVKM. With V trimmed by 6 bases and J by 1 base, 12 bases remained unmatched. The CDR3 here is CASRKTGKKQSNQPQHF. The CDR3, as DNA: TGTGCCAGCAGGAAGACAGGGAAGAAACAAAGCAATCAGCCCCAGCATTTT.

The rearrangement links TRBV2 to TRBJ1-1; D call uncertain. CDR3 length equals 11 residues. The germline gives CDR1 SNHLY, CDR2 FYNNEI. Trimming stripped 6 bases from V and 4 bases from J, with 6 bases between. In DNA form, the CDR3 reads TGTGCCAGCAGGGGAGCCACTGAAGCTTTCTTT. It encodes CASRGATEAFF.

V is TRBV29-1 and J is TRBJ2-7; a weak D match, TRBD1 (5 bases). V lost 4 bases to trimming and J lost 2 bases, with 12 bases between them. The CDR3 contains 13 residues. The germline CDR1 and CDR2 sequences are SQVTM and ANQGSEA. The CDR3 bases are TGCAGCGTTGGGTCCAGACAGACCTACGAGCAGTACTTC. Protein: CSVGSRQTYEQYF.

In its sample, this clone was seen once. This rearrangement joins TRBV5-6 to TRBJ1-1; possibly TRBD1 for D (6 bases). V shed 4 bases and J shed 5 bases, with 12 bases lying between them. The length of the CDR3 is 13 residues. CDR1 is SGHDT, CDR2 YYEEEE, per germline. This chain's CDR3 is CASSRNRVTEAFF. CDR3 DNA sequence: TGTGCCAGCAGCCGAAACAGGGTTACTGAAGCTTTCTTT.

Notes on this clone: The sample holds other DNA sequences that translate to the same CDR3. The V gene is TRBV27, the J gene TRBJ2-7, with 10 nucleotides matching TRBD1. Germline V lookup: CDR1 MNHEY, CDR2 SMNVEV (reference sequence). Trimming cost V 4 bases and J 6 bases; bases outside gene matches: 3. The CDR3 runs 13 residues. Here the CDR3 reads CASSWDRGREQYF. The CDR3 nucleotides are TGTGCCAGCAGTTGGGACAGGGGCCGCGAGCAGTACTTC.

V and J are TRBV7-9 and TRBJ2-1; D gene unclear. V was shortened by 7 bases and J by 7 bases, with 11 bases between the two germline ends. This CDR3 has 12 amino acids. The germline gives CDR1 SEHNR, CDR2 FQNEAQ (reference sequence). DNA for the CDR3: TGTGCCAGCACCCCAGTCGTGAATGAGCAGTTCTTC. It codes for CASTPVVNEQFF.

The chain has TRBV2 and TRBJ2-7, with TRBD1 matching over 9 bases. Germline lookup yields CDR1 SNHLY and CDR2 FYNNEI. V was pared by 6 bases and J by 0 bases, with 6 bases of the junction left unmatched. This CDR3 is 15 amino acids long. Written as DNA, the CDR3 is TGTGCCAGCAGCGTGGGACAGGGTTACTCCTACGAGCAGTACTTC. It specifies CASSVGQGYSYEQYF.

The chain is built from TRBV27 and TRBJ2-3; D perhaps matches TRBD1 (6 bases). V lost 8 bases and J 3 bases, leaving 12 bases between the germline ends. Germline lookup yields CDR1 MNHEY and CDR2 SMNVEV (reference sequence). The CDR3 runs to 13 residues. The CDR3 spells CASSQGMTDTQYF. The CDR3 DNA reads TGTGCCAGCTCGCAGGGGATGACAGATACGCAGTATTTT.

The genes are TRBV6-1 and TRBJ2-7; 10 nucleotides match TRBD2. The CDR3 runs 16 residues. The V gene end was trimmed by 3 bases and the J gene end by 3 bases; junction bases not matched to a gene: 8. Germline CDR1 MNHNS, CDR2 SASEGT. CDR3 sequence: CASSEWGTSVGYEQYF. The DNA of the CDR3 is TGTGCCAGCAGTGAGTGGGGGACTAGCGTCGGCTACGAGCAGTACTTC.

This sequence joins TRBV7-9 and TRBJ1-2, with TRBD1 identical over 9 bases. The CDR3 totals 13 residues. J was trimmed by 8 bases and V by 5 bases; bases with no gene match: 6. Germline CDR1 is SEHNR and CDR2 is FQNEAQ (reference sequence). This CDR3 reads CASSPGTGRGYTF. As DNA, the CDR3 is TGTGCCAGCAGCCCGGGGACAGGGCGAGGCTACACCTTC.

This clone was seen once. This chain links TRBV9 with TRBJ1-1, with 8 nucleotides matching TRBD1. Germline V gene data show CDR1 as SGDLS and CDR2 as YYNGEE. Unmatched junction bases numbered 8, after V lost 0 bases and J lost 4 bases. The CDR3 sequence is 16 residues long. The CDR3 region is CASSVGGSQGATEAFF. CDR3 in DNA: TGTGCCAGCAGCGTAGGAGGGAGTCAGGGGGCCACTGAAGCTTTCTTT. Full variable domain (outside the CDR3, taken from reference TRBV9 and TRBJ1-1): DSGVTQTPKHLITATGQRVTLRCSPRSGDLSVYWYQQSLDQGLQFLIQYYNGEERAKGNILERFSAQQFPDLHSELNLSSLELGDSALYFCASSVGGSQGATEAFFGQGTRLTVV.

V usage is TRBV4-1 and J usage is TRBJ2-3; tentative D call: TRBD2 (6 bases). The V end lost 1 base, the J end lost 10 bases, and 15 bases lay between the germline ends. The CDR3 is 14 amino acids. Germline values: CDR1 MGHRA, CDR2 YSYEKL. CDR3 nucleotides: TGCGCCAGCAGCCAAGTAGGGACTGAGCACGCGCAGTATTTT. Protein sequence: CASSQVGTEHAQYF.

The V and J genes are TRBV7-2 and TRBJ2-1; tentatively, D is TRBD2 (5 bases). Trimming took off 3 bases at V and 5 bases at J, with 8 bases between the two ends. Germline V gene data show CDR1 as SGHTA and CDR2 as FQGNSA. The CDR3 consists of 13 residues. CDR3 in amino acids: CASSFGVNNEQFF. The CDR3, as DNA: TGTGCCAGCAGCTTCGGGGTTAACAATGAGCAGTTCTTC. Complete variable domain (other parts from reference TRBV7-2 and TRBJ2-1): GAGVSQSPSNKVTEKGKDVELRCDPISGHTALYWYRQSLGQGLEFLIYFQGNSAPDKSGLPSDRFSAERTGGSVSTLTIQRTQQEDSAVYLCASSFGVNNEQFFGPGTRLTVL.

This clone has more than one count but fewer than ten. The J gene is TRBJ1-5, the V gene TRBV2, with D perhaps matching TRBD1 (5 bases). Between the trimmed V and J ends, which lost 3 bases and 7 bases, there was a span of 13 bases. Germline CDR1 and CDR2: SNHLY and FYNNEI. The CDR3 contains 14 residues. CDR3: CASSDWQGLQPQHF. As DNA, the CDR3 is TGTGCCAGCAGTGACTGGCAGGGATTACAGCCCCAGCATTTT.

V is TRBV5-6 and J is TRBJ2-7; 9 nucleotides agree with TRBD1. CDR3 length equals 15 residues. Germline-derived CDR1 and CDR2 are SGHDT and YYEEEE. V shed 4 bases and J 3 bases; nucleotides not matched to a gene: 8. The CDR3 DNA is TGTGCCAGCAGCCCTACAGGGGGCAAGATCTACGAGCAGTACTTC. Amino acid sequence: CASSPTGGKIYEQYF. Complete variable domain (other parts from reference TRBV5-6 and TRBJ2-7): DAGVTQSPTHLIKTRGQQVTLRCSPKSGHDTVSWYQQALGQGPQFIFQYYEEEERQRGNFPDRFSGHQFPNYSSELNVNALLLGDSALYLCASSPTGGKIYEQYFGPGTRLTVT.

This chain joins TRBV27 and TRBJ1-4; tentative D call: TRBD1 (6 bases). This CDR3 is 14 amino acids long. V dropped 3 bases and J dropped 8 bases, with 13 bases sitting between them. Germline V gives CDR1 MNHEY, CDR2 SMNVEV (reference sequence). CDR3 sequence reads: CASSFRDRNEKLFF. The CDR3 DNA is TGTGCCAGCAGTTTCCGCGACAGGAACGAAAAACTGTTTTTT.

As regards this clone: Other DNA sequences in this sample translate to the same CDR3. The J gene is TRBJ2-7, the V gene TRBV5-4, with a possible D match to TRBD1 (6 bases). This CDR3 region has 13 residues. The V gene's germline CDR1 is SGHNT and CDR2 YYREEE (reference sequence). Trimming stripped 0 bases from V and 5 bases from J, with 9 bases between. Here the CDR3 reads CASSLAPGDEQYF. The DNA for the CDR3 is TGTGCCAGCAGCTTGGCTCCAGGGGACGAGCAGTACTTC.

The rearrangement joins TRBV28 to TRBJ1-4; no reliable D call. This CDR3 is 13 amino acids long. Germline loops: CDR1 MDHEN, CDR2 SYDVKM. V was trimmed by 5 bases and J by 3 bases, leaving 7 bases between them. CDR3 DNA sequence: TGTGCCAGCAGTGCGGGGTCTAATGAAAAACTGTTTTTT. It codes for CASSAGSNEKLFF.

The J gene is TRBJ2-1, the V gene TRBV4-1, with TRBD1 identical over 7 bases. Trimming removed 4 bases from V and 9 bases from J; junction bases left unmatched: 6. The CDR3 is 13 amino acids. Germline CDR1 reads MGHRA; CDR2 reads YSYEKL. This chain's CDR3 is CASSPWTGTEQFF. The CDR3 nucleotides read TGCGCCAGCAGCCCCTGGACAGGTACTGAGCAGTTCTTC.

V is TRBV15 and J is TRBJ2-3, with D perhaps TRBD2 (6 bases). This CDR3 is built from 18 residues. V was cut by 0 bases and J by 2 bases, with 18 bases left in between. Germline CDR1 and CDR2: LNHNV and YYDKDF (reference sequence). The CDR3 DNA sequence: TGTGCCACCAGCAGAGATCGAGTGGGGGGACCCTCCACAGATACGCAGTATTTT. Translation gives CATSRDRVGGPSTDTQYF.

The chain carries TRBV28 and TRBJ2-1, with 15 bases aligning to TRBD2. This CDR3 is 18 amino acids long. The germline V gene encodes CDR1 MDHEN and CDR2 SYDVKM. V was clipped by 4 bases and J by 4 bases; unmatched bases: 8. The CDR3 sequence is CASSSLGLAGGRYNEQFF. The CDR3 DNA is TGTGCCAGCAGTTCCCTCGGACTAGCGGGAGGGAGGTACAATGAGCAGTTCTTC.

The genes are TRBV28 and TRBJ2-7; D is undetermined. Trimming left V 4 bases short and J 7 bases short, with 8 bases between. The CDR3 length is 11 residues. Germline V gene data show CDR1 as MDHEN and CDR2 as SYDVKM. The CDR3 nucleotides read TGTGCCAGCAGTTCCCCCCCTGAGCAGTACTTC. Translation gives CASSSPPEQYF.

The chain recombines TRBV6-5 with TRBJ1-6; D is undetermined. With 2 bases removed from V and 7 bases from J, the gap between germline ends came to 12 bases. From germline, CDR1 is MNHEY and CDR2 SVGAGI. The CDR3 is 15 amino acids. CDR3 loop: CASSYMSRLNSPLHF. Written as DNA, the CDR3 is TGTGCCAGCAGTTACATGAGCCGTCTCAATTCACCCCTCCACTTT.

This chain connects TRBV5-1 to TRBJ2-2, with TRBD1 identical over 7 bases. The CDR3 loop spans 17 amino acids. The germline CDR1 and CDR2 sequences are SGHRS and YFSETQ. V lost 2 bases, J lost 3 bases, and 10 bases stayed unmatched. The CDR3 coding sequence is TGCGCCAGCAGCTTCCCCGAGGGGGCAATGGACACCGGGGAGCTGTTTTTT. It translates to CASSFPEGAMDTGELFF.

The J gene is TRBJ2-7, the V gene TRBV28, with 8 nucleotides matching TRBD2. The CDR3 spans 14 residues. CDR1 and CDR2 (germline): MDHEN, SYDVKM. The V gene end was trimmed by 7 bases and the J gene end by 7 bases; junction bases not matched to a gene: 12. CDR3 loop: CASKLTGSGGEQYF. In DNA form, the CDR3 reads TGTGCCAGCAAGCTTACGGGTTCGGGGGGGGAGCAGTACTTC.

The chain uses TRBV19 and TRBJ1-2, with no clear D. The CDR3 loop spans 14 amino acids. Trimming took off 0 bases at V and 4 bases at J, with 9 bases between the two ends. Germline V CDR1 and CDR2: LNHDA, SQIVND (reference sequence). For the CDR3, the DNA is TGTGCCAGTAGTATAGAAGTGTACAGCTATGGCTACACCTTC. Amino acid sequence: CASSIEVYSYGYTF.

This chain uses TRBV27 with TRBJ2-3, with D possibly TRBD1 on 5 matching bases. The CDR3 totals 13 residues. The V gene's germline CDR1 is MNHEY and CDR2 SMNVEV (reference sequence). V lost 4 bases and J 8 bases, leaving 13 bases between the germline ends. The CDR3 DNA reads TGTGCCAGCAGTTCCACACTACAGGTTACGCAGTATTTT. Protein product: CASSSTLQVTQYF.

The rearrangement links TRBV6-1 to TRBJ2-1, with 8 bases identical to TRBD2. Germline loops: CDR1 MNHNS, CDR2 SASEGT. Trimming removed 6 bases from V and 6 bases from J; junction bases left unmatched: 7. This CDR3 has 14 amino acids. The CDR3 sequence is CASRPAGVINEQFF. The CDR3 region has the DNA TGTGCCAGCAGACCAGCGGGAGTAATCAATGAGCAGTTCTTC.